The rows below give T cell receptor beta chains drawn from one sample of a study of Graves' ophthalmopathy and Graves' hyperthyroidism. TCRdb reprocessed the multiplex PCR reads via MiXCR and lists one record per CDR3 protein. The table lists some 750,000 distinct CDR3 sequences, 40% of them singletons. Sequencing input: peripheral blood. These receptors were collected from an adult man with Graves' ophthalmopathy. The conserved cysteine and the conserved F or W are not part of the CDR3 here.

cdr3_aa,v_call
SVPVLPQH,TRBV29-1
ASSLGDLGVYT,TRBV28
ASSLDLRGTGGELF,TRBV7-9
ASSYSRQIGETQY,TRBV6-5
ASSRTGLVRTGELF,TRBV25-1
AIREAGRGDNYGYT,TRBV10-3
ASSVGGAGNQPQH,TRBV2
ASSILVGGRGEAF,TRBV19
ASSFGLAGTHTGELF,TRBV7-9
ASSFPGLDYEQY,TRBV2
ASSFGGSNSPLH,TRBV7-9
ASSYSKVTGRPYEQY,TRBV10-3
SASERAGEKLF,TRBV20-1
ATSDSGTFETQY,TRBV24-1
SARARDLTYEQY,TRBV20-1
ASSTDNYYNSPLH,TRBV9
ASSLGGREGTDTQY,TRBV12-3/TRBV12-4
ASSEVRGHNQPQH,TRBV25-1
ASSPQTGLNTEAF,TRBV7-2
AISESAARSGNTIY,TRBV10-3
ASRVTGAGEQY,TRBV2
ASSGPRDGQETQY,TRBV25-1
SARDWRHLTGELF,TRBV20-1
SYGQGTDTQY,TRBV29-1
ASSKGTGSAEAF,TRBV7-2
ASSVSGLAGMNTGELF,TRBV2
ASSATTSGLPRDTQY,TRBV19
SLAGPMNTEAF,TRBV29-1
ASRDQGGSYEQY,TRBV25-1
ASSTVESYGYT,TRBV6-6
SADEGQTNTEAF,TRBV20-1
ASSPDSARETQY,TRBV12-3/TRBV12-4
ASSLDRGPSVLD,TRBV7-3
SARDSRAGNSPLH,TRBV20-1
ASSLDRGLTEAF,TRBV5-4
ASSHWTGGLYGYT,TRBV7-9
ASRQTSGTNTGELF,TRBV3-1
ASSSRPGSGNPSTDTQY,TRBV7-2
AITGQGEGYT,TRBV10-3
ASSVVSGQGTEAF,TRBV25-1
ASTPRANTGELF,TRBV2
ATSEGPPFSYEQY,TRBV15
ASSFVTKRQGAEAF,TRBV7-8
ASSLEVAPTYEQY,TRBV11-2
ATSGSIVRGTQY,TRBV24-1
ASSVDITASQETQY,TRBV9
ASSLVGVRDEQY,TRBV12-3/TRBV12-4
ASGDGLEAF,TRBV2
AISLRAGTGGVGELF,TRBV7-2
ASSQSDSATNEKLF,TRBV7-2
ASSLQGKTNTGELF,TRBV7-9
ASSGDRARDSYNSPLH,TRBV7-2
ASSQYPGQGSPLH,TRBV9
ASSLTQAADGYT,TRBV11-2